This entry features one TCR beta chain sequence. The antigen is undetermined. These data are taken from a study of monozygotic twins with inflammatory bowel disease. Findings and limits, study-wide: T cell subtypes that differed could not be told apart. Researchers report that IBD patients shared fewer clonotypes with others than healthy twins, especially amid disease activity. The existence of one strong signal or clonotype linked to IBD lacked support.

CDR1 and CDR2 (germline): MNHEY, SMNVEV (reference sequence). This CDR3 has 15 amino acids. The input for each TCR library was around 3,400 ng of total RNA. TCRdb reprocessed the 5' RACE reads and stores each CDR3 protein as one record, lacking DNA. The data include roughly 160,000 distinct CDR3 sequences; the top ten clones carry 2.4%. The chain joins TRBV27 to TRBJ2-1; TCRdb's D call of TRBD2 is untestable without DNA. The specimen sequenced was blood. The receptor was isolated from a human donor with ulcerative colitis or Crohn's disease, or a healthy co-twin of an affected twin (not recorded which). The CDR3 sequence is CASSSLTSIYNEQFF.